This is a list of T cell receptor beta chains from one sample in a study of shared clonotypes between healthy human individuals. Produced via immunoSEQ multiplex PCR; TCRdb's table is partial and in-frame only. The table has fewer than 400,000 clones, around 74% seen once. Sequencing was carried out using memory CD4+ T cells sorted from blood. These receptors originate from a man aged 30 to 45 in good health. CDR3s include the opening cysteine and the closing phenylalanine or tryptophan. A D gene is named only where the DNA matches it firmly. Clone sizes are given selectively: once, few, many, or a class where the clone is expanded.

CDR3aa: CASNPLGFGELFF
CDR3nt: TGTGCCAGTAACCCCTTGGGGTTCGGGGAGCTGTTTTTT
j_gene: TRBJ2-2
abundance: few
d_gene: .
v_gene: TRBV19

CDR3aa: CASSPTGVNTEAFF
CDR3nt: TGTGCCAGCTCACCAACAGGGGTGAACACTGAAGCTTTCTTT
j_gene: TRBJ1-1
abundance: .
d_gene: TRBD1
v_gene: TRBV18

CDR3aa: CASSLRFSYNSPLHF
CDR3nt: TGTGCCAGCAGCTTGCGGTTCTCCTATAATTCACCCCTCCACTTT
j_gene: TRBJ1-6
abundance: .
d_gene: .
v_gene: TRBV11-2

CDR3aa: CASSPIGLSDQPQHF
CDR3nt: TGTGCCAGCAGTCCTATTGGGTTGTCCGATCAGCCCCAGCATTTT
j_gene: TRBJ1-5
abundance: .
d_gene: .
v_gene: TRBV5-6

CDR3aa: CASRGLDYEQYF
CDR3nt: TGTGCCAGCAGGGGACTTGACTACGAGCAGTACTTC
j_gene: TRBJ2-7
abundance: .
d_gene: .
v_gene: TRBV6-1

CDR3aa: CASSRTGGGEKLFF
CDR3nt: TGTGCCAGCAGCCGGACAGGGGGCGGTGAAAAACTGTTTTTT
j_gene: TRBJ1-4
abundance: .
d_gene: TRBD1
v_gene: TRBV28

CDR3aa: CASSELTGAGTDTQYF
CDR3nt: TGCGCCAGCAGCGAACTTACGGGGGCCGGCACAGATACGCAGTATTTT
j_gene: TRBJ2-3
abundance: .
d_gene: .
v_gene: TRBV5-1

CDR3aa: CASSEPQDRASGACRSNQPQHF
CDR3nt: TGTGCCAGCAGCGAACCTCAGGACAGGGCCTCCGGGGCATGTCGTAGCAATCAGCCCCAGCATTTT
j_gene: TRBJ1-5
abundance: .
d_gene: TRBD1
v_gene: TRBV13

CDR3aa: CASSLVQGVNTGELFF
CDR3nt: TGCGCCAGCAGCTTGGTACAGGGGGTTAACACCGGGGAGCTGTTTTTT
j_gene: TRBJ2-2
abundance: .
d_gene: TRBD1
v_gene: TRBV5-1

CDR3aa: CASSKQGANTGELFF
CDR3nt: TGTGCCAGCAGCAAACAGGGGGCGAACACCGGGGAGCTGTTTTTT
j_gene: TRBJ2-2
abundance: many
d_gene: TRBD1
v_gene: TRBV7-9

CDR3aa: CASSVVNTGELFF
CDR3nt: TGTGCCAGCAGTGTTGTGAACACCGGGGAGCTGTTTTTT
j_gene: TRBJ2-2
abundance: once
d_gene: .
v_gene: TRBV14

CDR3aa: CASHSPDRVLGGYTF
CDR3nt: TGTGCCAGCCACTCACCGGACAGGGTCCTTGGAGGCTACACCTTC
j_gene: TRBJ1-2
abundance: many
d_gene: TRBD1
v_gene: TRBV27